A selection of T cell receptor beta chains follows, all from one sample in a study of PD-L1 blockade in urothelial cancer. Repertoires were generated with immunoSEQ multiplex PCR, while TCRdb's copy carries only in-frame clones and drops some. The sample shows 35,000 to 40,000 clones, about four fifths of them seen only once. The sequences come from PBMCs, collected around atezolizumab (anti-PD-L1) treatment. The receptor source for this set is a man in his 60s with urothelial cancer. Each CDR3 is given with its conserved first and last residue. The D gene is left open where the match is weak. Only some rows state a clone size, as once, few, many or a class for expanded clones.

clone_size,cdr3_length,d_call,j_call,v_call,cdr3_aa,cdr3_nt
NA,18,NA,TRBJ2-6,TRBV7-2,CASSSGGRAGSGANVLTF,TGTGCCAGCAGCTCGGGGGGCAGGGCCGGCTCTGGGGCCAACGTCCTGACTTTC
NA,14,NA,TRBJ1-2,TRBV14,CASSPQTEIYGYTF,TGTGCCAGCAGCCCTCAGACAGAAATATATGGCTACACCTTC
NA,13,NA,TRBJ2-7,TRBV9,CASSVGRAGEQYF,TGTGCCAGCAGCGTAGGTAGGGCAGGGGAGCAGTACTTC
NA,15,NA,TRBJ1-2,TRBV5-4,CASSPVGGAPNGYTF,TGTGCCAGCAGCCCGGTAGGGGGGGCGCCTAACGGCTACACCTTC
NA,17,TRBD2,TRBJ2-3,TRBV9,CASSVPDSGGSVDTQYF,TGTGCCAGCAGCGTACCGGATAGCGGGGGCTCGGTAGATACGCAGTATTTT
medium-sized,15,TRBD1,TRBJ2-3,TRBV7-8,CASSSTGGSTDTQYF,TGTGCCAGCAGCTCAACAGGGGGCTCAACAGATACGCAGTATTTT
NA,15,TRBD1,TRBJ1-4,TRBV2,CASTDGTGNYEKLFF,TGTGCCAGCACAGACGGGACAGGGAACTATGAAAAACTGTTTTTT
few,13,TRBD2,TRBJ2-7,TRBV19,CASSIEPGGEQYF,TGTGCCAGTAGTATTGAACCGGGGGGCGAGCAGTACTTC
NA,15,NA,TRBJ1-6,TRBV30,CAWSGEGSHSSPLHF,TGTGCCTGGAGTGGGGAGGGGAGCCACTCTTCACCCCTCCACTTT
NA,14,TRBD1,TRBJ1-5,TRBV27,CASILTGGGQPQHF,TGTGCCAGCATTCTTACAGGGGGGGGACAGCCCCAGCATTTT
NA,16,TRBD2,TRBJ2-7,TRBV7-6,CASSLNLASGGAEQYF,TGTGCCAGCAGCTTAAACCTTGCCAGCGGGGGGGCCGAGCAGTACTTC
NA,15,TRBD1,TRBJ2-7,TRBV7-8,CASSLTIGQAYEQYF,TGTGCCAGCAGCTTAACCATAGGACAGGCCTACGAGCAGTACTTC
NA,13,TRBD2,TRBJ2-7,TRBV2,CASVSGARYEQYF,TGTGCCAGCGTGAGCGGGGCCCGCTACGAGCAGTACTTC
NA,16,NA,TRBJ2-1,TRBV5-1,CASSIPGTPRHNEQFF,TGCGCCAGCAGCATACCCGGGACACCGCGACACAATGAGCAGTTCTTC
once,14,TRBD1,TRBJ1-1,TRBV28,CASSPTGDNTEAFF,TGTGCCAGCAGCCCGACAGGGGATAACACTGAAGCTTTCTTT
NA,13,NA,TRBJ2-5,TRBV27,CASSFRVQETQYF,TGTGCCAGCAGTTTCCGGGTTCAAGAGACCCAGTACTTC
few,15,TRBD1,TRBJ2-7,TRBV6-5,CASSYSETGGYEQYF,TGTGCCAGCAGTTACTCCGAGACAGGGGGCTACGAGCAGTACTTC
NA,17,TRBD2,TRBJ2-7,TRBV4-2,CASSQIFSGGAGYEQYF,TGTGCCAGCAGCCAAATCTTCAGCGGGGGGGCCGGTTACGAGCAGTACTTC
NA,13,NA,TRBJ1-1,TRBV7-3,CASSTDTYTEAFF,TGTGCCAGCAGCACAGACACATACACTGAAGCTTTCTTT
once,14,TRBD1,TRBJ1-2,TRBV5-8,CASSPDREVDGYTF,TGTGCCAGCAGCCCGGACAGGGAAGTTGATGGCTACACCTTC
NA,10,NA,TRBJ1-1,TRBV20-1,CSALTTEAFF,TGCAGTGCGCTAACGACTGAAGCTTTCTTT
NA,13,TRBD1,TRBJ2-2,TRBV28,CASSGTGPGELFF,TGTGCCAGCAGTGGGACAGGCCCCGGGGAGCTGTTTTTT
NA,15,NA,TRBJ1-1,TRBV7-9,CASSSWGSRNTEAFF,TGTGCCAGCAGCTCATGGGGCAGCAGGAACACTGAAGCTTTCTTT
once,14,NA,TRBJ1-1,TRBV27,CASSSIRGFTEAFF,TGTGCCAGCAGTTCTATCAGGGGTTTCACTGAAGCTTTCTTT